This passage covers 2 T cell receptor beta chains from one sample sequenced in a study of Ad26.COV2.S vaccination and SARS-CoV-2 variants (TCRdb year 2021). Sample treatment or condition, as interpreted from the label and publication: over 15 received Ad26.COV2.S at low or high dose, single or two shots; several received placebo; per-sample allocation not given. Repertoires of vaccine and placebo recipients were sequenced from samples collected on day 63 after the first injection. The library was obtained by the immunoSEQ multiplex PCR assay. The table comes from immuneACCESS by way of TCRdb, which keeps in-frame sequences with V and J called. Part of the clones is missing from these tables; in studies checked, under half for an unresolved V gene and the rest for unknown reasons. The sample table holds 440,000 or so clones, of which roughly nine tenths were seen once. Under 2% of the sample goes to the ten largest clones.

The sample consisted of peripheral blood, taken in a trial of Ad26.COV2.S vaccine versus placebo. The receptors derive from a person aged 18-65 years who received the Ad26.COV2.S COVID-19 vaccine or a placebo.

The rearrangement uses TRBV28 and TRBJ1-2; possible D gene TRBD1, 6 bases. Looked up from germline, CDR1 is MDHEN and CDR2 is SYDVKM. V was shortened by 6 bases and J by 2 bases, with 10 bases between the two germline ends. The CDR3 is 13 amino acids. The CDR3 loop is CASRSTGNYGYTF. CDR3 nucleotide sequence: TGTGCCAGCAGGTCGACAGGAAACTATGGCTACACCTTC.

The gene calls are TRBV30 and TRBJ2-2, with D hard to call. Trimming stripped 4 bases from V and 3 bases from J, with 3 bases between. This CDR3 is 11 amino acids long. The V gene's germline CDR1 is GTSNPN and CDR2 SVGIG (reference sequence). CDR3 residues: CAWTDTGELFF. The CDR3 bases are TGTGCCTGGACGGACACCGGGGAGCTGTTTTTT.